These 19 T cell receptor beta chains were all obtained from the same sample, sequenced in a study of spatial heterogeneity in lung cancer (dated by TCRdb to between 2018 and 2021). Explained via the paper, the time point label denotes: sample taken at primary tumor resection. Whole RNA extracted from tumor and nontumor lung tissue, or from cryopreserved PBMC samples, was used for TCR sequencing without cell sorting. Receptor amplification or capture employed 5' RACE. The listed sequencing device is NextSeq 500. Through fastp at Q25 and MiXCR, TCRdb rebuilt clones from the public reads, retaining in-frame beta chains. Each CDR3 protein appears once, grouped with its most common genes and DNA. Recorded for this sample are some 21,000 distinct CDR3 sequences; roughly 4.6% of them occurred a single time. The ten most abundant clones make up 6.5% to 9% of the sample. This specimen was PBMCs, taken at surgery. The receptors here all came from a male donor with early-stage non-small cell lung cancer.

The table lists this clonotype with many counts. DNA of the CDR3: TGCAGTGCTAGAGAACTAGCGGGGGGCGGCTACGAGCAGTACTTC. Its protein is CSARELAGGGYEQYF. The chain is built from TRBV20-1 and TRBJ2-7; the match to TRBD2 covers 12 bases. CDR3 size: 15 residues. CDR1 and CDR2 from the germline V gene are DFQATT and SNEGSKA (reference sequence). V gave up 0 bases and J gave up 3 bases; unmatched junction bases: 3.

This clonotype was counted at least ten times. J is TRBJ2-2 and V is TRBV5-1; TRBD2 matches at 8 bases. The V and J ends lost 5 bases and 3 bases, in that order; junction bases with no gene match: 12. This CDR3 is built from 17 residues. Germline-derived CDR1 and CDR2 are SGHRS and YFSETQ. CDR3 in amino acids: CASRPSGGDGDTGELFF. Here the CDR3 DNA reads TGCGCCAGCAGACCCTCGGGAGGGGACGGCGACACCGGGGAGCTGTTTTTT.

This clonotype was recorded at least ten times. CDR3 residues: CASSPDGNDQPQHF. CDR3 in DNA: TGTGCCAGCAGTCCGGACGGTAATGATCAGCCCCAGCATTTT. V and J are TRBV2 and TRBJ1-5; D is uncertain. Germline loops: CDR1 SNHLY, CDR2 FYNNEI. V dropped 5 bases and J dropped 5 bases, with 13 bases sitting between them. The CDR3 consists of 14 residues.

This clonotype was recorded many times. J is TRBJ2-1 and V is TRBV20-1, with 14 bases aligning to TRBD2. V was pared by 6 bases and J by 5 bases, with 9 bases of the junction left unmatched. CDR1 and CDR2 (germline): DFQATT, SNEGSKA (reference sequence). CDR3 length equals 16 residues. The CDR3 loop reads CSATGTSGSRNNEQFF. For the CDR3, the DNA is TGCAGTGCAACCGGGACTAGCGGGAGCCGTAACAATGAGCAGTTCTTC.

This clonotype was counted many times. CDR3 sequence reads: CASSSPGYEQYF. The CDR3 DNA sequence: TGTGCCAGCAGTTCCCCTGGATACGAGCAGTACTTC. The chain joins TRBV27 to TRBJ2-7; D gene ambiguous. CDR3 length: 12 amino acids. Germline CDR1 is MNHEY and CDR2 is SMNVEV (reference sequence). The V and J ends lost 4 bases and 4 bases respectively, with 8 bases between them.

The DNA of the CDR3 is TGTGCCAGCAGTCCCGAAGGGGCTCGCAATGAGCAGTTCTTC. Protein: CASSPEGARNEQFF. This chain connects TRBV12-3 or TRBV12-4 to TRBJ2-1, with a possible D match to TRBD1 (5 bases). Between the trimmed V and J ends, which lost 5 bases and 6 bases, there was a span of 14 bases. The CDR3 loop spans 14 amino acids.

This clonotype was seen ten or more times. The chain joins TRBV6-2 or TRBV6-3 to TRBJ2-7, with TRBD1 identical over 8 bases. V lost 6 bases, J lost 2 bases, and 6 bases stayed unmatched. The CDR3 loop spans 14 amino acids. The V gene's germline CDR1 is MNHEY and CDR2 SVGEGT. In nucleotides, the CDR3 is TGTGCCAGCAGCCCCCCGGACAGGGCCTACGAGCAGTACTTC. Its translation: CASSPPDRAYEQYF.

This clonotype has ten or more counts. The DNA for the CDR3 is TGTGCCAGCAGTCCTATAAGGACAGTTGTTCAGCCCCAGCATTTT. As protein: CASSPIRTVVQPQHF. The chain carries TRBV28 and TRBJ1-5; D perhaps matches TRBD1 (6 bases). The germline V and J ends were trimmed by 5 bases and 6 bases, with 17 bases remaining between them. The CDR3 has 15 residues. Germline V gives CDR1 MDHEN, CDR2 SYDVKM.

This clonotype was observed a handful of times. The DNA for the CDR3 is TGCGCCAGCAGCTCACCGGGACAGGGGGCTTGGAGGAACACTGAAGCTTTCTTT. Amino acid sequence: CASSSPGQGAWRNTEAFF. The chain has TRBV5-1 and TRBJ1-1, with 12 bases aligning to TRBD1. From germline, CDR1 is SGHRS and CDR2 YFSETQ. Trimming at V came to 3 bases and at J to 1 base, leaving 10 bases not matched to a gene. CDR3 length: 18 residues.

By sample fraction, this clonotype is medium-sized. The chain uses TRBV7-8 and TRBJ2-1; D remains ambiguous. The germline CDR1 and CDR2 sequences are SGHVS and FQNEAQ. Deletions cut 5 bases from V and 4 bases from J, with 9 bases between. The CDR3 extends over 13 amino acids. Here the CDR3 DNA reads TGTGCCAGCAGCCCCCAAGGGTACAATGAGCAGTTCTTC. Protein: CASSPQGYNEQFF.

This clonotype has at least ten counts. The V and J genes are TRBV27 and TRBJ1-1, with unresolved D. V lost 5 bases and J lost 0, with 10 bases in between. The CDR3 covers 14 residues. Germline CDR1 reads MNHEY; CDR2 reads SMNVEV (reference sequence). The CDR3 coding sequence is TGTGCCAGCAGTCCATACGGGATGAACACTGAAGCTTTCTTT. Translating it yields CASSPYGMNTEAFF.

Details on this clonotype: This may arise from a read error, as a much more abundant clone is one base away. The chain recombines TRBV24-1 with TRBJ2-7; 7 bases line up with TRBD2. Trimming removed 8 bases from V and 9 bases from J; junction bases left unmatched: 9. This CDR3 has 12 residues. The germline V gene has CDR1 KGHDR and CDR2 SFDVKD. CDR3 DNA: TGTGCCACCACGCCGGGGGGTCGTGGGCAGTACTTC. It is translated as CATTPGGRGQYF.

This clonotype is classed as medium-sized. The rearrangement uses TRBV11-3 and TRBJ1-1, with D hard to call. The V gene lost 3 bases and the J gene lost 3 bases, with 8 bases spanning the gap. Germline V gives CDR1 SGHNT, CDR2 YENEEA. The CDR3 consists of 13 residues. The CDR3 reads CASSFAAYTEAFF. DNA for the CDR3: TGTGCCAGCAGCTTCGCAGCCTACACTGAAGCTTTCTTT.

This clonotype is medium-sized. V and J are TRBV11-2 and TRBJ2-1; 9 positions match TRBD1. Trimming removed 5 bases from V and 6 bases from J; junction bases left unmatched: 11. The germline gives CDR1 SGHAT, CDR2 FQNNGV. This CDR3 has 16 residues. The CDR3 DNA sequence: TGTGCCAGCAGCATCCGCCGGGACAGGGTCCGCAATGAGCAGTTCTTC. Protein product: CASSIRRDRVRNEQFF.

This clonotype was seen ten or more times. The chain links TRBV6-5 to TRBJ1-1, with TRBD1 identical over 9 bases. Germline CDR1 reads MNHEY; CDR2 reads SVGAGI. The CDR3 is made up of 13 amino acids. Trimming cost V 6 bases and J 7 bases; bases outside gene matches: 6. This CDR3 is CASRVDRGIEAFF. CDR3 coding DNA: TGTGCCAGCAGAGTGGACAGGGGCATTGAAGCTTTCTTT.

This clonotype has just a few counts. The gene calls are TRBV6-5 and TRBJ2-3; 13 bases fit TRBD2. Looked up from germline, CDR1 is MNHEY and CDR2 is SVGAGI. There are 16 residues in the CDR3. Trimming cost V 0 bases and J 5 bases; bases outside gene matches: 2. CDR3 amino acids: CASSYSRLAGGDTQYF. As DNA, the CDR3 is TGTGCCAGCAGTTACTCCCGACTAGCGGGAGGAGATACGCAGTATTTT.

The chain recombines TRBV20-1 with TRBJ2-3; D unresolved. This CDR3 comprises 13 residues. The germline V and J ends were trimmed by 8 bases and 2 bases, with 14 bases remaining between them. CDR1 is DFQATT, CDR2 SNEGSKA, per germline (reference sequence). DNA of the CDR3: TGCAGTCCGTGCCGAGCGAACACAGATACGCAGTATTTT. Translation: CSPCRANTDTQYF.

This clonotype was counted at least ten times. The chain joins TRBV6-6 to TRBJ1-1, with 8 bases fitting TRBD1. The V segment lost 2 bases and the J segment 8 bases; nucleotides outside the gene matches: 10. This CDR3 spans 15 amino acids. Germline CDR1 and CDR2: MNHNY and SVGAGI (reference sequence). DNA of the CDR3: TGTGCCAGCAGTTACCCTCAGGGACAGGAGCTCGAAGCTTTCTTT. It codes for CASSYPQGQELEAFF.

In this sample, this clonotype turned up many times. CDR3: CASSLSPNSYEQYF. Here the CDR3 DNA reads TGTGCCAGCAGTTTATCGCCCAACTCCTACGAGCAGTACTTC. The chain carries TRBV27 and TRBJ2-7; D is unclear. V was pared by 0 bases and J by 0 bases, with 6 bases between. From germline, CDR1 is MNHEY and CDR2 SMNVEV (reference sequence). This CDR3 region has 14 residues.